These 17 T cell receptor beta chains came from one sample sequenced in a study of CD8 T cells in Susac syndrome. With random hexamers, reverse transcription was performed on roughly 0.45 to 1 ug of RNA. TCRdb reprocessed the immunoSEQ multiplex PCR reads with MiXCR, giving one entry per CDR3 protein. The sample records about 180,000 distinct CDR3 sequences, about 94% being singletons. The sequenced material came from CD4+ T cells from PBMCs. The receptors come from a human donor with Susac syndrome.

The genes are TRBV6-1 and TRBJ2-1; 9 positions match TRBD1. V lost 5 bases, J lost 7 bases, and 12 bases stayed unmatched. The CDR3 is 16 residues long. Germline CDR1 reads MNHNS; CDR2 reads SASEGT. The CDR3 bases are TGTGCCAGCAGTCAGACAGGGGGGAAGGTCCTAAATGAGCAGTTCTTC. It codes for CASSQTGGKVLNEQFF.

This chain uses TRBV2 with TRBJ2-3, with 10 bases fitting TRBD1. The germline V gene encodes CDR1 SNHLY and CDR2 FYNNEI. This CDR3 contains 15 residues. Losses at the gene ends were 7 bases for V and 1 base for J; bases not matched to a gene: 5. The CDR3 DNA reads as TGTGCCAGCACCAGACAGGGGGCCGGCACAGATACGCAGTATTTT. Translated, it gives CASTRQGAGTDTQYF.

The V gene is TRBV4-2, the J gene TRBJ2-4; TRBD2 agrees at 12 bases. The CDR3 covers 16 residues. V trimming: 5 bases; J trimming: 6 bases; junction bases outside the gene matches: 8. The germline V gene encodes CDR1 LGHNA and CDR2 YNFKEQ. Here the CDR3 reads CASSEPSGGAVNIQYF. The CDR3 DNA reads TGTGCCAGCAGCGAACCTAGCGGGGGGGCGGTAAACATTCAGTACTTC.

The chain uses TRBV28 and TRBJ1-1; no definite D call. The germline V and J ends were trimmed by 6 bases and 11 bases, with 22 bases remaining between them. The germline gives CDR1 MDHEN, CDR2 SYDVKM. The CDR3 spans 14 residues. The CDR3 is CASRTNPVGFGAFF. The CDR3 bases are TGTGCCAGCAGAACCAACCCCGTGGGTTTTGGGGCTTTCTTT.

The chain is built from TRBV28 and TRBJ1-4; D is ambiguous. The germline V gene has CDR1 MDHEN and CDR2 SYDVKM. The CDR3 has 11 residues. V shed 8 bases and J shed 10 bases, with 11 bases lying between them. CDR3 protein: CASWAGGKLFF. The CDR3 nucleotides read TGTGCCAGCTGGGCCGGCGGAAAACTGTTTTTT.

This rearrangement joins TRBV13 to TRBJ1-1, with D perhaps TRBD1 (6 bases). Trimming stripped 4 bases from V and 3 bases from J, with 9 bases between. Germline V gene sequence: CDR1 PRHDT, CDR2 FYEKMQ (reference sequence). The CDR3 length is 13 residues. The CDR3 DNA follows: TGTGCCAGCAGCTGGTCAGGGGACACTGAAGCTTTCTTT. It specifies CASSWSGDTEAFF.

The count of this clonotype is one. The CDR3: CASSKQLAGRFNEQFF. CDR3 sequence (DNA): TGTGCCAGCAGTAAACAACTAGCGGGGCGGTTCAATGAGCAGTTCTTC. The gene calls are TRBV6-6 and TRBJ2-1; 10 bases line up with TRBD2. CDR1 MNHNY and CDR2 SVGAGI come from the germline V gene (reference sequence). J lost 6 bases, V lost 5 bases, and 10 bases had no gene match. The CDR3 spans 16 residues.

The chain uses TRBV29-1 and TRBJ1-2; TRBD1 matches at 8 bases. Germline CDR1 SQVTM, CDR2 ANQGSEA. The CDR3 has 16 amino acids. The ends lost 5 bases at V and 4 bases at J; junction bases unmatched: 15. The CDR3 DNA sequence: TGCAGCGTTTCGGACAGGGCGTTTTTATCGAGCTATGGCTACACCTTC. Translated: CSVSDRAFLSSYGYTF.

CDR3 DNA sequence: TGTGCCAGCAGTGACAGCCTCTCTGGGGCCAACGTCCTGACTTTC. It yields the protein CASSDSLSGANVLTF. V usage is TRBV6-1 and J usage is TRBJ2-6; D call uncertain. Looked up from germline, CDR1 is MNHNS and CDR2 is SASEGT. The CDR3 has 15 residues. The V and J ends lost 3 bases and 0 bases respectively, with 6 bases between them.

The rearrangement uses TRBV3-1 and TRBJ1-1; D unresolved. This CDR3 comprises 13 residues. CDR1 LGHDT and CDR2 YNNKEL come from the germline V gene (reference sequence). The V gene lost 8 bases and the J gene lost 5 bases, with 15 bases spanning the gap. CDR3 DNA sequence: TGTGCCAGCGGGCAACAAGGGTATACTGAAGCTTTCTTT. Translation gives CASGQQGYTEAFF.

The chain uses TRBV7-6 and TRBJ2-1; 11 bases match TRBD2. CDR3 length equals 17 residues. V was pared by 5 bases and J by 6 bases, with 12 bases of the junction left unmatched. The germline V gene has CDR1 SGHVS and CDR2 FNYEAQ. The CDR3 DNA reads TGTGCCAGCAGCAACCCCCTAACTAGCGGGAGCGGCAATGAGCAGTTCTTC. It specifies CASSNPLTSGSGNEQFF.

The chain employs TRBV24-1 and TRBJ2-5; 9 nucleotides agree with TRBD1. Germline V gives CDR1 KGHDR, CDR2 SFDVKD. The trim removed 4 bases at V and 1 base at J, leaving 9 bases unmatched. This CDR3 contains 17 residues. The CDR3 protein is CATSDHRDRDGQETQYF. CDR3 sequence (DNA): TGTGCCACCAGTGACCACCGGGACAGGGACGGCCAAGAGACCCAGTACTTC.

This rearrangement joins TRBV30 to TRBJ1-5, with TRBD1 matching over 7 bases. Germline CDR1 reads GTSNPN; CDR2 reads SVGIG (reference sequence). J lost 4 bases, V lost 6 bases, and 9 bases had no gene match. This CDR3 spans 14 amino acids. CDR3 in DNA: TGTGCCTGCCGAGCCGGGACAGTAAATCAGCCCCAGCATTTT. The encoded protein is CACRAGTVNQPQHF.

In its sample, this clonotype was seen a few times. The chain couples TRBV18 to TRBJ1-1, with D unclear. Germline V CDR1 and CDR2: KGHSH, LQKENI. Between the trimmed V and J ends, which lost 2 bases and 4 bases, there was a span of 11 bases. CDR3 length: 14 residues. CDR3 amino acids: CASSPSLGLTEAFF. Written as DNA, the CDR3 is TGTGCCAGCTCACCATCTCTAGGACTCACTGAAGCTTTCTTT.

This chain connects TRBV20-1 to TRBJ1-5, with 7 bases fitting TRBD1. This CDR3 has 13 amino acids. Germline assignment: CDR1 DFQATT and CDR2 SNEGSKA (reference sequence). J gave up 10 bases and V 5 bases, and 11 bases lay outside the gene matches. The CDR3, as DNA: TGCAGTGCTGGATTGACAGGGAGGCAACCCCAGCATTTT. Translation gives CSAGLTGRQPQHF.

The V and J genes are TRBV12-3 or TRBV12-4 and TRBJ1-6; no firm D call. Trimming left V 6 bases short and J 4 bases short, with 16 bases between. This CDR3 is built from 16 residues. CDR3 DNA sequence: TGTGCCAGCAGCCTTTCTCGGCCCCTTTATAATTCACCCCTCCACTTT. This gives the protein CASSLSRPLYNSPLHF.

This chain connects TRBV10-3 to TRBJ1-2; D is undetermined. Germline V gives CDR1 ENHRY, CDR2 SYGVKD. The CDR3 runs 14 residues. The ends were cut back, 10 bases at V and 5 bases at J, with 20 bases in the middle. CDR3 region: CATLRGSSRYGYTF. In nucleotides, the CDR3 is TGTGCCACTCTTAGAGGGTCTTCCCGATATGGCTACACCTTC.